A single sample gave rise to the 25 T cell receptor beta chains below, sequenced in a study of T-cell reconstitution after alpha-beta-depleted transplantation in children. The authors prepared the TCRbeta library with unique molecular identifiers. Each CDR3 protein is one row after TCRdb ran MiXCR on the PCR reads. This table has more than 200,000 distinct CDR3 sequences, around 8.9% appearing once. This specimen was PBMCs from the stem cell graft donor, taken from the stem cell graft. The origin of the receptors is a human donor who donated a stem cell graft to a child with SCID.

This clonotype occurred many times. This chain connects TRBV5-1 to TRBJ2-3; no reliable D call. This CDR3 is built from 16 residues. Trimming took off 0 bases at V and 0 bases at J, with 11 bases between the two ends. The germline gives CDR1 SGHRS, CDR2 YFSETQ. The CDR3 reads CASSLGLSASTDTQYF. The CDR3 DNA is TGCGCCAGCAGCTTGGGACTCTCTGCTAGCACAGATACGCAGTATTTT.

This clonotype appeared many times. Germline is not matched at one junction end, which may reflect a read error. The genes are TRBV12-3 or TRBV12-4 and TRBJ1-1, with D uncertain. CDR3 length: 14 residues. The CDR3 protein is CASSPRGGNTEAFF. The CDR3 region has the DNA TGCGCCAGCAGCCCCCGAGGAGGGAACACTGAAGCTTTCTTT.

This clonotype was recorded at least ten times. V is TRBV20-1 and J is TRBJ1-2; 8 positions match TRBD1. This CDR3 is 12 amino acids long. Losses at the gene ends were 7 bases for V and 4 bases for J; bases not matched to a gene: 5. The germline CDR1 and CDR2 sequences are DFQATT and SNEGSKA (reference sequence). The DNA of the CDR3 is TGCAGTGGAAGACAGGGGTCCTATGGCTACACCTTC. This sequence encodes CSGRQGSYGYTF.

This clonotype occurred many times. The rearrangement links TRBV12-3 or TRBV12-4 to TRBJ1-5; D unclear. The ends were cut back, 7 bases at V and 9 bases at J, with 19 bases in the middle. The CDR3 runs 14 residues. CDR3 in DNA: TGTGCCAGCATCCTGGACGGCTCCGGACGGCCCCAGCATTTT. Protein sequence: CASILDGSGRPQHF.

The gene calls are TRBV20-1 and TRBJ2-5, with TRBD1 matching 10 bases. The CDR3 totals 13 residues. Germline loops: CDR1 DFQATT, CDR2 SNEGSKA (reference sequence). V shed 7 bases and J 2 bases; nucleotides not matched to a gene: 4. This CDR3 reads CSGRQGAQETQYF. For the CDR3, the DNA is TGCAGTGGGCGACAGGGGGCACAAGAGACCCAGTACTTC.

This clonotype occurred many times. The junction does not match germline at one end; this may be a read error. The chain is built from TRBV5-1 and TRBJ2-1; weak D call: TRBD2 (6 bases). Germline CDR1 and CDR2: SGHRS and YFSETQ. This CDR3 has 13 residues. CDR3 sequence reads: CASSLPGVGIVVF. The CDR3 region has the DNA TGCGCCAGCAGCCTGCCGGGAGTGGGGATAGTGGTCTTC. The full variable domain, in which reference TRBV5-1 and TRBJ2-1 provide the parts outside the CDR3, is KAGVTQTPRYLIKTRGQQVTLSCSPISGHRSVSWYQQTPGQGLQFLFEYFSETQRNKGNFPGRFSGRQFSNSRSEMNVSTLELGDSALYLCASSLPGVGIVVFGPGTRLTVL.

In this sample, this clonotype turned up a few times. V and J are TRBV7-2 and TRBJ1-2; TRBD1 might be the D (6 bases). Germline CDR1 is SGHTA and CDR2 is FQGNSA. The CDR3 is made up of 17 amino acids. V was clipped by 1 base and J by 2 bases, with 17 bases between them. The CDR3 nucleotides read TGTGCCAGCAGCTTAGTTGGGGGGGCCCTCTCGAACTATGGCTACACCTTC. Protein sequence: CASSLVGGALSNYGYTF.

This clonotype was seen repeatedly, ten times or more. The chain employs TRBV5-1 and TRBJ2-7; TRBD1 matches at 7 bases. Germline CDR1 SGHRS, CDR2 YFSETQ. V lost 3 bases, J lost 0 bases, and 3 bases stayed unmatched. The CDR3 consists of 14 residues. The CDR3 loop reads CASSSRDSSYEQYF. Written as DNA, the CDR3 is TGCGCCAGCAGCTCCCGGGACAGCTCCTACGAGCAGTACTTC.

This clonotype appeared many times. This chain connects TRBV6-1 to TRBJ1-6; unclear D gene. V lost 6 bases and J 6 bases, leaving 12 bases between the germline ends. This CDR3 has 14 amino acids. CDR1 is MNHNS and CDR2 is SASEGT in the germline V gene. The CDR3 sequence: CASRVGESNSPLHF. The CDR3 nucleotides read TGTGCCAGCAGGGTGGGAGAGTCTAATTCACCCCTCCACTTT.

This clonotype was seen many times. The rearrangement links TRBV27 to TRBJ2-7; D ambiguous. Germline V gene lookup returns CDR1 MNHEY and CDR2 SMNVEV (reference sequence). The CDR3 has 16 amino acids. With 0 bases removed from V and 7 bases from J, the gap between germline ends came to 19 bases. CDR3 bases: TGTGCCAGCAGTTTATCATCCCAAGTTGGGTTTGGAGAGCAGTACTTC. Its protein product is CASSLSSQVGFGEQYF.

This clonotype was recorded many times. The chain couples TRBV4-3 to TRBJ1-2; 8 nucleotides agree with TRBD1. Germline V gene sequence: CDR1 LGHNA, CDR2 YSLEER. J lost 2 bases, V lost 0 bases, and 2 bases had no gene match. The CDR3 loop spans 15 amino acids. In DNA form, the CDR3 reads TGCGCCAGCAGCCAAGACCGGACAGGGAACTATGGCTACACCTTC. Amino acids: CASSQDRTGNYGYTF.

Ten or more counts support this clonotype. The chain has TRBV7-8 and TRBJ1-3; D is uncertain. V was cut by 1 base and J by 0 bases, with 10 bases left in between. From germline, CDR1 is SGHVS and CDR2 FQNEAQ. This CDR3 has 16 residues. CDR3 bases: TGTGCCAGCAGCTTAGATACCGGCCTCTCTGGAAACACCATATATTTT. This codes for CASSLDTGLSGNTIYF.

This clonotype was seen a handful of times. The chain combines TRBV5-1 with TRBJ2-5; D call uncertain. With 2 bases removed from V and 3 bases from J, the gap between germline ends came to 11 bases. The germline V gene has CDR1 SGHRS and CDR2 YFSETQ. The CDR3 is 14 residues long. CDR3 region: CASSFSPVEETQYF. For the CDR3, the DNA is TGCGCCAGCAGCTTTTCCCCAGTGGAAGAGACCCAGTACTTC.

V gene TRBV7-6 combines with J gene TRBJ2-1, with a weak D call TRBD2 (5 bases). V was pared by 1 base and J by 5 bases, with 18 bases between. The length of the CDR3 is 17 residues. Germline CDR1 and CDR2: SGHVS and FNYEAQ. CDR3 DNA: TGTGCCAGCAGCTTAGTCCCGGGGTCCGGGTCGAACAATGAGCAGTTCTTC. Its protein product is CASSLVPGSGSNNEQFF.

This clonotype was counted at least ten times. This chain joins TRBV29-1 and TRBJ2-7; no reliable D call. Looked up from germline, CDR1 is SQVTM and CDR2 is ANQGSEA. The germline V and J ends were trimmed by 7 bases and 4 bases, with 11 bases remaining between them. The CDR3 loop spans 11 amino acids. The CDR3 DNA reads as TGCAGCGCTGGGCTAGAATACGAGCAGTACTTC. It codes for CSAGLEYEQYF.

This clonotype was recorded at least ten times. The rearrangement uses TRBV20-1 and TRBJ1-2; no firm D call. CDR3 length: 12 amino acids. CDR1 and CDR2 from the germline V gene are DFQATT and SNEGSKA (reference sequence). The CDR3 here is CSRGNPNYGYTF. DNA for the CDR3: TGCAGCAGAGGGAATCCTAACTATGGCTACACCTTC.

As regards this clonotype: Possible read error: a much larger clone is one base away. The rearrangement links TRBV11-2 to TRBJ1-2; TRBD1 matches 9 bases. The length of the CDR3 is 14 residues. Germline CDR1 is SGHAT and CDR2 is FQNNGV. The CDR3 sequence is CASTVWGQGDGYIF. For the CDR3, the DNA is TGTGCCAGCACCGTATGGGGACAGGGCGATGGCTACATCTTC.

This clonotype occurred many times. This rearrangement joins TRBV29-1 to TRBJ1-1; TRBD1 is a possible D gene (5 bases). The V gene lost 6 bases and the J gene lost 4 bases, with 12 bases spanning the gap. The CDR3 spans 12 residues. Germline loops: CDR1 SQVTM, CDR2 ANQGSEA. The CDR3 DNA is TGCAGCGTCAGGGATTTGGGCACTGAAGCTTTCTTT. Residues: CSVRDLGTEAFF.

This clonotype appeared many times. The chain combines TRBV18 with TRBJ2-5, with 7 bases that match TRBD1. J gave up 2 bases and V 0 bases, and 0 bases lay outside the gene matches. Germline assignment: CDR1 KGHSH and CDR2 LQKENI. The CDR3 contains 14 residues. In DNA form, the CDR3 reads TGTGCCAGCTCACCACCGGGACAGCAAGAGACCCAGTACTTC. It is translated as CASSPPGQQETQYF.

This clonotype was counted many times. The V and J genes are TRBV5-6 and TRBJ2-4; D possibly corresponds to TRBD1 (5 bases). The CDR3 consists of 14 residues. Germline V lookup: CDR1 SGHDT, CDR2 YYEEEE. Trimming took off 5 bases at V and 9 bases at J, with 18 bases between the two ends. The CDR3 is CASRTYMGLGIQYF. Here the CDR3 DNA reads TGTGCCAGCAGAACCTACATGGGGCTCGGCATTCAGTACTTC.

This clonotype was observed many times. This chain uses TRBV6-5 with TRBJ1-6; 7 nucleotides agree with TRBD1. CDR3 length equals 17 residues. Germline CDR1 reads MNHEY; CDR2 reads SVGAGI. The V and J ends lost 0 bases and 6 bases, in that order; junction bases with no gene match: 8. CDR3 sequence: CASSYSTGPIFNSPLHF. CDR3 sequence (DNA): TGTGCCAGCAGTTACTCGACAGGGCCGATATTTAATTCACCCCTCCACTTT.

This clonotype was found many times. In DNA, the CDR3 is TGTGCCAGCAGAAGTAGAGTGGGACGGAGGAACACTGAAGCTTTCTTT. Its protein product is CASRSRVGRRNTEAFF. J is TRBJ1-1 and V is TRBV28; the D gene is possibly TRBD1 (5 bases). The V end lost 6 bases, the J end lost 1 base, and 18 bases lay between the germline ends. The CDR3 is 16 residues long. Germline-derived CDR1 and CDR2 are MDHEN and SYDVKM.

In its sample, this clonotype was seen many times. The chain recombines TRBV20-1 with TRBJ2-4; 7 bases agree with TRBD1. The CDR3 extends over 13 amino acids. Germline assignment: CDR1 DFQATT and CDR2 SNEGSKA (reference sequence). V lost 5 bases, J lost 5 bases, and 6 bases stayed unmatched. CDR3 loop: CSAARQGENIQYF. CDR3 sequence (DNA): TGCAGTGCTGCAAGACAGGGCGAAAACATTCAGTACTTC.

This clonotype has ten or more counts. J is TRBJ2-3 and V is TRBV7-9; D is tentatively TRBD1 or TRBD2 (5 bases each). The CDR3 is 15 residues long. Per the germline V gene, CDR1 is SEHNR and CDR2 is FQNEAQ (reference sequence). The V end was cut by 2 bases, the J end by 4 bases, with 13 bases between. The CDR3 DNA reads as TGTGCCAGCAGCTTACTCGGGGCCGATTCAGATACGCAGTATTTT. It codes for CASSLLGADSDTQYF.

The rearrangement links TRBV18 to TRBJ1-5; TRBD1 matches at 7 bases. The junction had 10 bases not matched to a gene; V was cut back by 4 bases and J by 7 bases. CDR1 and CDR2 (germline): KGHSH, LQKENI. The CDR3 runs to 15 residues. The CDR3 coding sequence is TGTGCCAGCTCACACCGGGACAGTCAGGGCCAGCCCCAGCATTTT. Translation gives CASSHRDSQGQPQHF.